This T cell receptor beta chain was identified in a study of cytomegalovirus exposure and HLA in healthy donors. Study summary: The 100 to 150 validation repertoires were reported in a later analysis to have been generated on the same platform as the approximately 700 first-cohort repertoires. Study results and caveats: There were some public TCRs occurring in many donors, but most TCR sequences were rare. The classifier reportedly diagnosed cytomegalovirus status with high sensitivity and specificity.

This clone was seen a handful of times. The antigen remains unidentified. Method: immunoSEQ multiplex PCR; TCRdb's copy keeps in-frame clones and lacks some. Of 75,000 to 85,000 clones in the sample, approximately 91% were seen once. Donors were drawn from the 120-subject validation cohort, separate from the roughly 610-subject first cohort. Looked up from germline, CDR1 is SEHNR and CDR2 is FQNEAQ (reference sequence). The V end lost 5 bases, the J end lost 3 bases, and 13 bases lay between the germline ends. This CDR3 is 14 amino acids long. V is TRBV7-9 and J is TRBJ2-5, with D possibly TRBD1 on 6 matching bases. The sequencing sample was made of PBMCs. The receptor comes from a man aged 30 to 45 in good health and CMV-seronegative. The DNA for the CDR3 is TGTGCCAGCAGCCAATACAGGGATGAAGAGACCCAGTACTTC. This gives the protein CASSQYRDEETQYF. The complete variable domain, with remaining parts taken from reference TRBV7-9 and TRBJ2-5, reads DTGVSQNPRHKITKRGQNVTFRCDPISEHNRLYWYRQTLGQGPEFLTYFQNEAQLEKSRLLSDRFSAERPKGSFSTLEIQRTEQGDSAMYLCASSQYRDEETQYFGPGTRLLVL.